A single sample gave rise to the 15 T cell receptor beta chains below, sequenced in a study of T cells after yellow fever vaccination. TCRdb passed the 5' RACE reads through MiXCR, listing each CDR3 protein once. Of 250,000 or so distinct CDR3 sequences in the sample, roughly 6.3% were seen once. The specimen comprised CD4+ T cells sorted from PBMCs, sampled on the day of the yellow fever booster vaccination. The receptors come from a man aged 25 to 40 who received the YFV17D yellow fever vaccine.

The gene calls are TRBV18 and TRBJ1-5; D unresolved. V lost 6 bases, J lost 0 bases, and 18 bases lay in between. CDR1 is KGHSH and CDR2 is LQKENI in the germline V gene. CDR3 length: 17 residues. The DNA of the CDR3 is TGTGCCAGCTCTCTAGACTCAGGTTCGACTAGCAATCAGCCCCAGCATTTT. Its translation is CASSLDSGSTSNQPQHF.

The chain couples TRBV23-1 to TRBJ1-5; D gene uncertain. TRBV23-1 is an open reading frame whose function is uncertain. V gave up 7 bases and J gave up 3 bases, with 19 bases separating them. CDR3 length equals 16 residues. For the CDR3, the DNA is TGCGCCAGCAATCAGCACGCCAGACGGACCAATCAGCCCCAGCATTTT. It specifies CASNQHARRTNQPQHF.

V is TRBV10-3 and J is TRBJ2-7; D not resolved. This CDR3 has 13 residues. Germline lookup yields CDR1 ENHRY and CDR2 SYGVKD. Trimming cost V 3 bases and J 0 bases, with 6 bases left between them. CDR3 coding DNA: TGTGCCATCAGTGACAGCAACTCCTACGAGCAGTACTTC. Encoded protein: CAISDSNSYEQYF.

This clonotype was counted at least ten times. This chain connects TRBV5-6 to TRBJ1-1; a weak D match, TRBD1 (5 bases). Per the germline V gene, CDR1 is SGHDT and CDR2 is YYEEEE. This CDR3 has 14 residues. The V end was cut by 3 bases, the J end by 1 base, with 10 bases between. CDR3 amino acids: CASSWDWTNTEAFF. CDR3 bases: TGTGCCAGCAGCTGGGACTGGACGAACACTGAAGCTTTCTTT.

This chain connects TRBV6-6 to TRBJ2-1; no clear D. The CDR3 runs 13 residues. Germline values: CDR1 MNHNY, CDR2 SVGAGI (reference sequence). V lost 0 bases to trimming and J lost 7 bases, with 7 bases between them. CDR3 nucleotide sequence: TGTGCCAGCAGTTACTCGCTAGGGAATGAGCAGTTCTTC. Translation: CASSYSLGNEQFF.

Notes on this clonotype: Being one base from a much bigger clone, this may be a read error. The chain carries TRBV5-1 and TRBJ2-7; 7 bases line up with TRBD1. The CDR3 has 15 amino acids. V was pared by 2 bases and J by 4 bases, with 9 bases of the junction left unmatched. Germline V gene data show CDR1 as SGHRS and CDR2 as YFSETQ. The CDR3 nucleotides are TGCGCCAGCAGCTTACAGGGGTCTTTCAAGTACGAGCAGTACTTC. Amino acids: CASSLQGSFKYEQYF.

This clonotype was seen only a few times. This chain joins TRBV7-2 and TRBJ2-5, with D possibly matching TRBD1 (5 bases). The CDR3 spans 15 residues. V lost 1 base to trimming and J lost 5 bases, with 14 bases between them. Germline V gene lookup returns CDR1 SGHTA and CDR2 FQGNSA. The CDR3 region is CASSLGSRVGETQYF. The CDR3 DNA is TGTGCCAGCAGCTTAGGGTCCAGGGTGGGCGAGACCCAGTACTTC.

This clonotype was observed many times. The CDR3 DNA sequence: TGTGCCAGCAGCTTAGTATGGCGGGAAAATCGGGCAGATACGCAGTATTTT. Amino acids: CASSLVWRENRADTQYF. The chain couples TRBV7-2 to TRBJ2-3; D possibly corresponds to TRBD2 (6 bases). This CDR3 has 17 residues. CDR1 is SGHTA and CDR2 is FQGNSA in the germline V gene. With 1 base removed from V and 4 bases from J, the gap between germline ends came to 18 bases.

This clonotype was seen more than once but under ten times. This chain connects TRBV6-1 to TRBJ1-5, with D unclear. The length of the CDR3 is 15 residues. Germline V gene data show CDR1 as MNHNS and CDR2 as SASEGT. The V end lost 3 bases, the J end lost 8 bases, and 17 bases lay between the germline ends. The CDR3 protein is CASSESGALKEPQHF. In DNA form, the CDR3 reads TGTGCCAGCAGTGAGAGTGGAGCCTTAAAGGAGCCCCAGCATTTT.

CDR3 region: CASSPSGRRNEQFF. In DNA, the CDR3 is TGTGCCAGCAGTCCTAGCGGGAGGAGGAATGAGCAGTTCTTC. V usage is TRBV7-3 and J usage is TRBJ2-1, with TRBD2 matching over 11 bases. V lost 6 bases, J lost 7 bases, and 5 bases stayed unmatched. Germline CDR1 is SGHTA and CDR2 is FQGTGA. This CDR3 region has 14 residues.

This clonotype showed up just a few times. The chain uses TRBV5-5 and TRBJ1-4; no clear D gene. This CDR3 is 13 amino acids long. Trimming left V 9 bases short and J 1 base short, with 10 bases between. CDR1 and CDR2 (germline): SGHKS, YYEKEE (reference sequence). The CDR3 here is CATRRETNEKLFF. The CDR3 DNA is TGTGCCACACGGCGGGAAACTAATGAAAAACTGTTTTTT.

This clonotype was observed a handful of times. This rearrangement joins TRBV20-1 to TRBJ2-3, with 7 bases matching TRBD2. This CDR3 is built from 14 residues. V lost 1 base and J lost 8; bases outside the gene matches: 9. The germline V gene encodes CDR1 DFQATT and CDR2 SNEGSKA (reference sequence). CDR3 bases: TGCAGTGCTAGAGCCCGGTTGCGGGAGATTACGCAGTATTTT. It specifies CSARARLREITQYF.

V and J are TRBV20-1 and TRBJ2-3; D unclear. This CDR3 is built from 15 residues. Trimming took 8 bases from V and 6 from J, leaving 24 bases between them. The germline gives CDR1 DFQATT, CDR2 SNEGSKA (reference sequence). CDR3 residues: CSTEIGSTLHDTQYF. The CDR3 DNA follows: TGCAGTACTGAGATTGGGTCGACGCTACACGATACGCAGTATTTT.

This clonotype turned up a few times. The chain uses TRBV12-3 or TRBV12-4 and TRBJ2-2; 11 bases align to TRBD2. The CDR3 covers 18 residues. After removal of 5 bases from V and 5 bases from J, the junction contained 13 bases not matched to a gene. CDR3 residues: CASSLLGSGRAWTGELFF. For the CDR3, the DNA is TGTGCCAGCAGTCTCCTGGGTAGCGGGAGGGCCTGGACCGGGGAGCTGTTTTTT.

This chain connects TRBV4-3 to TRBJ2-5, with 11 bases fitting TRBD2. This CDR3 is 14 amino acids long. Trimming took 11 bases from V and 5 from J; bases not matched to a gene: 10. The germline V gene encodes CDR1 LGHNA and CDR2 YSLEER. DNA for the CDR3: TGCGCCGCCCAACTAGCGGGAGTACAGGAGACCCAGTACTTC. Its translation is CAAQLAGVQETQYF.